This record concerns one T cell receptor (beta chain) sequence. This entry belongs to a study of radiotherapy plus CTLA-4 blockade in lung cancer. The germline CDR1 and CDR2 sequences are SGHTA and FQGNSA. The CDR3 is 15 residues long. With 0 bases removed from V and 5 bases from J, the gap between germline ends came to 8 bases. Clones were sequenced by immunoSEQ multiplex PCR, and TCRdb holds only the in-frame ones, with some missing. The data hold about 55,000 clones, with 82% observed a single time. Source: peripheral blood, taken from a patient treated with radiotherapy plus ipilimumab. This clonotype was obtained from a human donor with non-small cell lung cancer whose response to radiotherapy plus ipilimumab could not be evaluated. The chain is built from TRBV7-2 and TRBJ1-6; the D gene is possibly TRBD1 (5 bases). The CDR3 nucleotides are TGTGCCAGCAGCTTAGCAGGCAGGGATAATTCACCCCTCCACTTT. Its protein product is CASSLAGRDNSPLHF.